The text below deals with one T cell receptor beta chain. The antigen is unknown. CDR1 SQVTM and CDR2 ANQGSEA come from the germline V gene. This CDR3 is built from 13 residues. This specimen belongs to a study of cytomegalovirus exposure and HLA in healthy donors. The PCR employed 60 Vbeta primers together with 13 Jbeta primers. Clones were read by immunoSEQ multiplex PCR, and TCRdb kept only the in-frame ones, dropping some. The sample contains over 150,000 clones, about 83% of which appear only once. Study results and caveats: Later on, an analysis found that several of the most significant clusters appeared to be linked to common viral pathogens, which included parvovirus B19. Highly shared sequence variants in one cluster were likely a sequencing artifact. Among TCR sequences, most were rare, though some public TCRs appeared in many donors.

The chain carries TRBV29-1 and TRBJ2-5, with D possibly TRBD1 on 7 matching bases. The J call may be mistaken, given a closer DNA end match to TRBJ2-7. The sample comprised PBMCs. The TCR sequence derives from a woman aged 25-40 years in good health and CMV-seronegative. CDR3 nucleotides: TGCAGCGTTGGTCAGGGGGGCAACTACGAGCAGTACTTC. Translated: CSVGQGGNYEQYF.